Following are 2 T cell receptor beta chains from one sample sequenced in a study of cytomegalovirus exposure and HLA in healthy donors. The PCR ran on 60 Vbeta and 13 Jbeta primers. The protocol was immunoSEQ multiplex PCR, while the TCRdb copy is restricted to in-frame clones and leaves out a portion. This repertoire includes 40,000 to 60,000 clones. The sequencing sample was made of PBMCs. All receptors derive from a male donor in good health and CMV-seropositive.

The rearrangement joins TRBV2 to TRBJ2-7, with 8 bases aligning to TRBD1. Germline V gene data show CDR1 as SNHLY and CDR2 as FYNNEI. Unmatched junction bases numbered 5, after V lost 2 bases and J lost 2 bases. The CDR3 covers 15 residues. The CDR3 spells CASSERAGGPYEQYF. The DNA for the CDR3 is TGTGCCAGCAGTGAAAGGGCAGGGGGCCCCTACGAGCAGTACTTC.

The CDR3 is CASSIGGTGGERQPQHF. For the CDR3, the DNA is TGTGCCAGTAGTATAGGGGGGACAGGGGGCGAGCGGCAGCCCCAGCATTTT. This chain connects TRBV19 to TRBJ1-5; 12 bases fit TRBD1. Germline assignment: CDR1 LNHDA and CDR2 SQIVND (reference sequence). This CDR3 is 17 amino acids long. J gave up 7 bases and V 1 base, and 8 bases lay outside the gene matches.